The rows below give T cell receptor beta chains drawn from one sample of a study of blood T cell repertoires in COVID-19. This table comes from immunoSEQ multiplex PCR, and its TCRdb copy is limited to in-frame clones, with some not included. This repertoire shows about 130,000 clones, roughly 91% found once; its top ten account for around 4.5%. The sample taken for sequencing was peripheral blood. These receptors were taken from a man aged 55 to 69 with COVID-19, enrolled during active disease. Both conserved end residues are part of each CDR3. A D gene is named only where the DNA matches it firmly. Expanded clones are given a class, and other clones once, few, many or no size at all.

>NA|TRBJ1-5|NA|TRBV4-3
TGCGCCAGCAGCCAAGATTTGGGCGAGCCCCAGCATTTT
CASSQDLGEPQHF
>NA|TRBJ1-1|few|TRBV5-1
TGCGCCAGCAGCTTGACAGGGAAAGTGAACACTGAAGCTTTCTTT
CASSLTGKVNTEAFF
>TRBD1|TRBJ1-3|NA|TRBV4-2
TGTGCCAGCAGCCAGGGGACAGGGTCTGGAAACACCATATATTTT
CASSQGTGSGNTIYF
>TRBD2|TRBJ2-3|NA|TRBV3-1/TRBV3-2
TGTGCCAGCAGCCTCCGACTAGCGGGGATCACAGATACGCAGTATTTT
CASSLRLAGITDTQYF
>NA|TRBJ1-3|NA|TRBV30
TGTGCCTGGGCTCCGGGACTGCCCTCTGGAAACACCATATATTTT
CAWAPGLPSGNTIYF
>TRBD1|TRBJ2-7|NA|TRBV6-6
TGTGCCAGCGGACAGGGTTGGGCCTACGAGCAGTACTTC
CASGQGWAYEQYF
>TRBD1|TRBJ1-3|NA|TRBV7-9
TGTGCCAGCAGCTTAGATAGGCCAGGGGGCTCTGGAAACACCATATATTTT
CASSLDRPGGSGNTIYF
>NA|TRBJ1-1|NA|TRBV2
TGTGCCAGCAGTGAAGAAATCCCAGGGATCAACACTGAAGCTTTCTTT
CASSEEIPGINTEAFF
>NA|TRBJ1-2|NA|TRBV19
TGTGCCAGTAGTCCAGGTAGAGACTATGGCTACACCTTC
CASSPGRDYGYTF
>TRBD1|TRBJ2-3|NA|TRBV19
TGTGCCAGTAGTATAGGTGGGACAGGGTCAGATACGCAGTATTTT
CASSIGGTGSDTQYF
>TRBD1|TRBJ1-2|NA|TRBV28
TGTGCCAGCAGTCCTACAGGGGACTCCTATGGCTACACCTTC
CASSPTGDSYGYTF
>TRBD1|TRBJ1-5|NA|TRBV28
TGTGCCAGCAGTCTGGGACAGGGTTATCAGCCCCAGCATTTT
CASSLGQGYQPQHF
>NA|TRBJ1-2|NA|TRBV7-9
TGTGCCAGCAGCATAGGACAGACTAACTATGGCTACACCTTC
CASSIGQTNYGYTF
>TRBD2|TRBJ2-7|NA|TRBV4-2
TGTGCCAGCAGCCAAGATCTAAGGGGAGGGACCTACGAGCAGTACTTC
CASSQDLRGGTYEQYF
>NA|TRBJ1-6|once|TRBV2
TGTGCCAGCAGTGAAGAAGAGGGGGGAGGGGACCTTAATTCACCCCTCCACTTT
CASSEEEGGGDLNSPLHF
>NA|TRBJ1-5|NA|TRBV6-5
TGTGCCACCAAACAAGGGGTGGATCAGCCCCAGCATTTT
CATKQGVDQPQHF
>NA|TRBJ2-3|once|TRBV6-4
TGTGCCAGCAGTGAGCAGGCCGTCCGCACAGATACGCAGTATTTT
CASSEQAVRTDTQYF
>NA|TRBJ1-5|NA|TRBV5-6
TGTGCCAGCAGCTTCCAACAGGGAGGGCAGCCCCAGCATTTT
CASSFQQGGQPQHF
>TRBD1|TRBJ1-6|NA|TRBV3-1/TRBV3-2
TGTGCCAGCAGCTTTGGACAGGGGAGATCACCCCTCCACTTT
CASSFGQGRSPLHF
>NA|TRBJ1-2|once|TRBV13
TGTGCCAGCAGCTTAGTAAGGACAGTAGTCAACTATGGCTACACCTTC
CASSLVRTVVNYGYTF
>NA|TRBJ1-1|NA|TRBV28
TGTGCCAGCAGGGCCGGGACTTACACTGAAGCTTTCTTT
CASRAGTYTEAFF
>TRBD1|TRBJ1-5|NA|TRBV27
TGTGCCAGCAGTTCGGGGGGACAGGGGAATCAGCCCCAGCATTTT
CASSSGGQGNQPQHF
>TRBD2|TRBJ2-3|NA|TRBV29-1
TGCAGCGGAATACCTAGCGGGGGGCCCACAGATACGCAGTATTTT
CSGIPSGGPTDTQYF
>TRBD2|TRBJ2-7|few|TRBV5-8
TGTGCCAGCAGTGTAGAGCGGGGGTTCTCCTACGAGCAGTACTTC
CASSVERGFSYEQYF